The rows below give T cell receptor beta chains drawn from one sample of a study of blood T cell repertoires in COVID-19. Some clones are missing from TCRdb's copy, which holds only in-frame ones; the method was immunoSEQ multiplex PCR. The repertoire holds 140,000 to 150,000 clones, 80% seen once, with around 3.7% in the top ten. Sequencing was done on a sample of peripheral blood. These receptors originate from a man between 70 and 80 years old who had recovered from COVID-19. Each CDR3 is given without its conserved first and last residue.

ASSGDSLRQPQH	TRBJ1-5	TRBV10-2
AWRSSGGEAF	TRBJ1-1	TRBV30
ASSPTRQNYGYT	TRBJ1-2	TRBV4-3
AWRDRGSYNEQF	TRBJ2-1	TRBV30
ASSLEAGDEKLF	TRBJ1-4	TRBV5-1
ASGLGGQGPRPQH	TRBJ1-5	TRBV12-5
ASSQSSGSPDEQF	TRBJ2-1	TRBV4-1
ASSAGASESYEQY	TRBJ2-7	TRBV7-2
ASSHFGELF	TRBJ2-2	TRBV6-4
ASSDGRGETGELF	TRBJ2-2	TRBV5-4
SVHFWRTGYNEQF	TRBJ2-1	TRBV29-1
ASSRTFGRFYEQY	TRBJ2-7	TRBV27
ASSFPQNTIY	TRBJ1-3	TRBV7-8
ASSRVSGRAGETQY	TRBJ2-5	TRBV19